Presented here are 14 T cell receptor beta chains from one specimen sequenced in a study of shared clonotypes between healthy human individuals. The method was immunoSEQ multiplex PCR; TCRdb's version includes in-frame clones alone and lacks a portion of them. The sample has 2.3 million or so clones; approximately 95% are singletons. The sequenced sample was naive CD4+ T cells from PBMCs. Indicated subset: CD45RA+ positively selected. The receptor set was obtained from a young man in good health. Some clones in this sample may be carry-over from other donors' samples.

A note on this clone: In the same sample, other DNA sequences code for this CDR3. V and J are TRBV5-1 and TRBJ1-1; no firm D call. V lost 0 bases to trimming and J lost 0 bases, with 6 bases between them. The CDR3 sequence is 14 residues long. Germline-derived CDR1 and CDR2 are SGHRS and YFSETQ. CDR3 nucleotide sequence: TGCGCCAGCAGCTTGGATCGGATGAACACTGAAGCTTTCTTT. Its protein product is CASSLDRMNTEAFF. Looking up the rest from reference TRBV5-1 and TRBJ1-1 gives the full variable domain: KAGVTQTPRYLIKTRGQQVTLSCSPISGHRSVSWYQQTPGQGLQFLFEYFSETQRNKGNFPGRFSGRQFSNSRSEMNVSTLELGDSALYLCASSLDRMNTEAFFGQGTRLTVV.

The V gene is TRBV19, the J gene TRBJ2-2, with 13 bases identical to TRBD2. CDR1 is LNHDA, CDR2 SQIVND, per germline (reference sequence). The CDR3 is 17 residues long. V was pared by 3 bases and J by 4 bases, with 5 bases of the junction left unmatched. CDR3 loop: CASSIIRTSGGTGELFF. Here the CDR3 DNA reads TGTGCCAGTAGTATTATCCGGACTAGCGGGGGCACCGGGGAGCTGTTTTTT.

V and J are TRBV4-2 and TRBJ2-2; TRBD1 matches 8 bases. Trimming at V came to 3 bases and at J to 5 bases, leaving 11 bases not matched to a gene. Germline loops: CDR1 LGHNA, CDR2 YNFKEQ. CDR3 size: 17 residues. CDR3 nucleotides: TGTGCCAGCAGCCAGGCGACTTACAGACAGGGGACCGGGGAGCTGTTTTTT. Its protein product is CASSQATYRQGTGELFF.

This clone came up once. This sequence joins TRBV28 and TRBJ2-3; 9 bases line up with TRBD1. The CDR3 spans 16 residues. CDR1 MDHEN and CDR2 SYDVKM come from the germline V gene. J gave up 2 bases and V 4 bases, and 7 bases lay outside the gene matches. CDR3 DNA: TGTGCCAGCAGTTCGTGGGACAGGGCCTACACAGATACGCAGTATTTT. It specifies CASSSWDRAYTDTQYF.

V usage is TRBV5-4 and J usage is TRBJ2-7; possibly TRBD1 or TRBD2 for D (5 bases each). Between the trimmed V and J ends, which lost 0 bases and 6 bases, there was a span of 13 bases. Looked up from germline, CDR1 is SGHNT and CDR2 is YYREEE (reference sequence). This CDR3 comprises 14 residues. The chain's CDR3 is CASSLAGPGVEQYF. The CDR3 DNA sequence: TGTGCCAGCAGCTTGGCGGGACCCGGAGTCGAGCAGTACTTC.

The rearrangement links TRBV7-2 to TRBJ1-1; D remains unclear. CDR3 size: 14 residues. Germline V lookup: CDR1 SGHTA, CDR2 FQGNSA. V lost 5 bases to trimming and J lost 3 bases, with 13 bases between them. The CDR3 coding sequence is TGTGCCAGCAGCCCACAGTCGGCGGACACTGAAGCTTTCTTT. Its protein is CASSPQSADTEAFF. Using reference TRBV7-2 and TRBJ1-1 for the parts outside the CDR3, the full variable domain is GAGVSQSPSNKVTEKGKDVELRCDPISGHTALYWYRQSLGQGLEFLIYFQGNSAPDKSGLPSDRFSAERTGGSVSTLTIQRTQQEDSAVYLCASSPQSADTEAFFGQGTRLTVV.

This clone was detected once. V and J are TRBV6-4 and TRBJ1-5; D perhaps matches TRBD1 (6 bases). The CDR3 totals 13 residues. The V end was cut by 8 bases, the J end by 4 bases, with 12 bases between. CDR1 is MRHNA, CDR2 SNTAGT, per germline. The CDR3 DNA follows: TGTGCCAGCGGGCAGGGGCTTAATCAGCCCCAGCATTTT. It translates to CASGQGLNQPQHF.

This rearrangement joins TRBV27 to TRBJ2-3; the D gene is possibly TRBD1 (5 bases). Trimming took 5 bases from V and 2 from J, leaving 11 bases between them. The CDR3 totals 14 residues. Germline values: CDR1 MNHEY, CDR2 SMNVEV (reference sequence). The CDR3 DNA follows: TGTGCCAGCAGTGACAGAGGATCCACAGATACGCAGTATTTT. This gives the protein CASSDRGSTDTQYF.

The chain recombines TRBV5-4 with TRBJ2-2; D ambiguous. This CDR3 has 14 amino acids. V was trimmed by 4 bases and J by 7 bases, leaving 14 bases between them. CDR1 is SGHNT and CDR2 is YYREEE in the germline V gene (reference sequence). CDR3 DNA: TGTGCCAGCAGCGGGGAAGGGCGCTTCGGGGAGCTGTTTTTT. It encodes CASSGEGRFGELFF. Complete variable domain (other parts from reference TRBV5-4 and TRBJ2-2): ETGVTQSPTHLIKTRGQQVTLRCSSQSGHNTVSWYQQALGQGPQFIFQYYREEENGRGNFPPRFSGLQFPNYSSELNVNALELDDSALYLCASSGEGRFGELFFGEGSRLTVL.

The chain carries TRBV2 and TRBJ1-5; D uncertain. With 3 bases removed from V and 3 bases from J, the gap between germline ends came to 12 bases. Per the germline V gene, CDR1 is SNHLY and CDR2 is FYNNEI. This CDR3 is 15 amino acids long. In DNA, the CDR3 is TGTGCCAGCAGTGACCTTGGCGGAATCAATCAGCCCCAGCATTTT. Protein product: CASSDLGGINQPQHF. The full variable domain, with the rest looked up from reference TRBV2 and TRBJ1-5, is EPEVTQTPSHQVTQMGQEVILRCVPISNHLYFYWYRQILGQKVEFLVSFYNNEISEKSEIFDDQFSVERPDGSNFTLKIRSTKLEDSAMYFCASSDLGGINQPQHFGDGTRLSIL.

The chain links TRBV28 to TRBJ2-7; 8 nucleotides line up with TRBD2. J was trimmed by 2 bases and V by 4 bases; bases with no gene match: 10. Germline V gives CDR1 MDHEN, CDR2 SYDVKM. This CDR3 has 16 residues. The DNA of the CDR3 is TGTGCCAGCAGTTCCCCCGGGGGGGATCATACCTACGAGCAGTACTTC. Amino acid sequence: CASSSPGGDHTYEQYF.

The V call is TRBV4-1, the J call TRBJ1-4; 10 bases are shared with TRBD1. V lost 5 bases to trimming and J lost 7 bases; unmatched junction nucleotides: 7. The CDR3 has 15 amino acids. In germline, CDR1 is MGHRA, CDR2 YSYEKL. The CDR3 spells CASSDLGTGVEKLFF. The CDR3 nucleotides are TGCGCCAGCAGCGACCTGGGGACAGGGGTTGAAAAACTGTTTTTT.

This CDR3 is CASTARAGGQETQYF. CDR3 nucleotides: TGTGCCAGCACCGCCAGAGCGGGAGGACAGGAGACCCAGTACTTC. The chain combines TRBV6-6 with TRBJ2-5; TRBD2 agrees at 9 bases. CDR3 length equals 15 residues. Losses at the gene ends were 7 bases for V and 5 bases for J; bases not matched to a gene: 11. Looked up from germline, CDR1 is MNHNY and CDR2 is SVGAGI (reference sequence).

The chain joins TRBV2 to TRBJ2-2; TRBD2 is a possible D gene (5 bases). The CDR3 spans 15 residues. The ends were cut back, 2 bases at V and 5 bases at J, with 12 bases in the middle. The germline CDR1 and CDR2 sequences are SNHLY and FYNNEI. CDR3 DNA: TGTGCCAGCAGTGAAAGGGAGTCCAGGACCGGGGAGCTGTTTTTT. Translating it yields CASSERESRTGELFF.